This TCR beta chain was sequenced for a study of blood T cell repertoires in COVID-19. Study summary: The study drew acute and convalescent COVID-19 samples from the United States, Italy and Spain. The cDNA or gDNA used as material had been derived from T cells, B-cell-depleted T cells, or PBMCs.

The V end lost 0 bases, the J end lost 5 bases, and 11 bases lay between the germline ends. This CDR3 is 14 amino acids long. Germline lookup yields CDR1 SGHRS and CDR2 YFSETQ. In the original analysis: The authors estimated nucleated cell counts from reference gene primer amplification. Repertoires were generated with immunoSEQ multiplex PCR, while TCRdb's copy carries only in-frame clones and drops some. V and J calls and clone size are copied from that table; D and trimming were computed from the DNA. The profile shows about 67,000 clones, 88% of them singletons. The chain joins TRBV5-1 to TRBJ2-5; weak D call: TRBD1 (5 bases). The sequencing input was peripheral blood. The TCR sequence derives from a woman aged 55-70 years with acute or convalescent COVID-19. The CDR3 region has the DNA TGCGCCAGCAGCTTGGCCGGCAGGGATGAGACCCAGTACTTC. It codes for CASSLAGRDETQYF.